What follows are 28 T cell receptor beta chains derived from one specimen sequenced in a study of brain metastases from non-small cell lung cancer (dated 2019 in TCRdb). The protocol used for the library was the immunoSEQ multiplex PCR assay. This immuneACCESS table, as held by TCRdb, lists in-frame sequences with V and J called but not all clones. Of the missing ones, under half trace to an unresolved V gene in checked studies; the others have no known cause. The sample data list some 2,000 clones, and approximately 81% of these were observed just once. The ten most abundant clones make up 5% to 8.5% of the sample. The sequenced sample consisted of primary lung tumor tissue. Reading the label with the study, this specimen's cell subset or site is: primary lung tumor paired with brain metastasis. Receptors were obtained from a donor at least 40 years old with non-small cell lung cancer.

The rearrangement links TRBV27 to TRBJ2-7; 9 nucleotides line up with TRBD1. This CDR3 region has 15 residues. Germline V CDR1 and CDR2: MNHEY, SMNVEV (reference sequence). Losses at the gene ends were 4 bases for V and 7 bases for J; bases not matched to a gene: 11. CDR3 in DNA: TGTGCCAGCAGTTCCCGGGACAGGGACGAAGGAGAGCAGTACTTC. Encoded protein: CASSSRDRDEGEQYF.

The gene calls are TRBV3-1 (or the pseudogene TRBV3-2) and TRBJ2-5; TRBD2 is a possible D gene (6 bases). Germline lookup yields CDR1 LGHDT and CDR2 YNNKEL (reference sequence). Trimming took off 1 base at V and 2 bases at J, with 20 bases between the two ends. This CDR3 has 18 amino acids. The CDR3: CASSQAGAGSGKQETQYF. The CDR3 DNA sequence: TGTGCCAGCAGCCAAGCAGGTGCGGGAAGTGGGAAACAAGAGACCCAGTACTTC.

This clone showed up just once. This chain connects TRBV29-1 to TRBJ1-2; 11 bases match TRBD1. Germline V CDR1 and CDR2: SQVTM, ANQGSEA. Trimming took 3 bases from V and 4 from J; bases not matched to a gene: 4. The CDR3 is 14 amino acids. This chain's CDR3 is CSVEGDRGIYGYTF. CDR3 nucleotide sequence: TGCAGCGTTGAGGGGGACAGGGGGATCTATGGCTACACCTTC. Supplemented by reference TRBV29-1 and TRBJ1-2, the full variable domain reads SAVISQKPSRDICQRGTSLTIQCQVDSQVTMMFWYRQQPGQSLTLIATANQGSEATYESGFVIDKFPISRPNLTFSTLTVSNMSPEDSSIYLCSVEGDRGIYGYTFGSGTRLTVV.

The rearrangement joins TRBV5-1 to TRBJ1-1; TRBD1 matches 7 bases. The germline V gene has CDR1 SGHRS and CDR2 YFSETQ. The V gene end was trimmed by 6 bases and the J gene end by 7 bases; junction bases not matched to a gene: 6. The CDR3 is 12 residues long. The chain's CDR3 is CASNQGEGEAFF. In DNA, the CDR3 is TGCGCCAGCAATCAGGGGGAGGGTGAAGCTTTCTTT.

The chain combines TRBV21-1 with TRBJ1-1; the table's D call, TRBD1, was not checked against the DNA. TRBV21-1 is a pseudogene locus. The CDR3 has 18 residues. This CDR3 reads CASSKALMGQLMNTEAFF. The CDR3 DNA sequence: TGTGCCAGCAGCAAAGCGCTGATGGGACAGCTTATGAACACTGAAGCTTTCTTT.

The chain recombines TRBV18 with TRBJ1-1; D is uncertain. V dropped 3 bases and J dropped 1 base, with 9 bases sitting between them. CDR3 length: 14 residues. Germline loops: CDR1 KGHSH, CDR2 LQKENI. CDR3 DNA sequence: TGTGCCAGCTCACCGATTAGGGCGAACACTGAAGCTTTCTTT. Residues: CASSPIRANTEAFF. The complete variable domain, with remaining parts taken from reference TRBV18 and TRBJ1-1, reads NAGVMQNPRHLVRRRGQEARLRCSPMKGHSHVYWYRQLPEEGLKFMVYLQKENIIDESGMPKERFSAEFPKEGPSILRIQQVVRGDSAAYFCASSPIRANTEAFFGQGTRLTVV.

This clone has just a few counts. The gene calls are TRBV18 and TRBJ1-1; D remains unclear. Trimming shortened V by 3 bases and J by 4 bases, and 6 bases separated the two germline ends. The CDR3 sequence is 12 residues long. Germline V CDR1 and CDR2: KGHSH, LQKENI. The CDR3 DNA reads as TGTGCCAGCTCACCTGAGAGCACTGAAGCTTTCTTT. Translated, it gives CASSPESTEAFF. Together with reference TRBV18 and TRBJ1-1, the CDR3 gives the full variable domain: NAGVMQNPRHLVRRRGQEARLRCSPMKGHSHVYWYRQLPEEGLKFMVYLQKENIIDESGMPKERFSAEFPKEGPSILRIQQVVRGDSAAYFCASSPESTEAFFGQGTRLTVV.

This chain joins TRBV11-3 and TRBJ1-2, with a weak D call TRBD1 (5 bases). V lost 10 bases, J lost 7 bases, and 19 bases lay in between. The CDR3 spans 13 residues. Germline assignment: CDR1 SGHNT and CDR2 YENEEA. The CDR3 nucleotides are TGTGCCATCAGGGACGGCGGGGAAGGTGGCTACACCTTC. Translated: CAIRDGGEGGYTF.

For this clone: Relative to the germline gene, one junction end is altered; a read error may explain this. The same CDR3 is also encoded by other DNA sequences in this sample. The V call is TRBV4-3, the J call TRBJ2-1; 10 bases are shared with TRBD2. The germline V gene has CDR1 LGHNA and CDR2 YSLEER. The CDR3 sequence is 16 residues long. The CDR3: CASSHQTSGSYNEQFF. The CDR3 coding sequence is TGCGCCAGCAGCCATCAGACTAGCGGGTCATACAATGAACAGTTCTTC.

V and J are TRBV30 and TRBJ1-5, with TRBD1 identical over 9 bases. Germline V gives CDR1 GTSNPN, CDR2 SVGIG (reference sequence). V gave up 2 bases and J gave up 1 base; unmatched junction bases: 3. This CDR3 is 15 amino acids long. CDR3 bases: TGTGCCTGGAGTAAACAGGGGGCAAGCAATCAGCCCCAGCATTTT. Protein: CAWSKQGASNQPQHF.

This clone has only a few counts. The chain is built from TRBV27 and TRBJ2-3; tentatively, D is TRBD2 (6 bases). Germline V gene lookup returns CDR1 MNHEY and CDR2 SMNVEV (reference sequence). The V gene lost 4 bases and the J gene lost 2 bases, with 13 bases spanning the gap. CDR3 length equals 15 residues. In nucleotides, the CDR3 is TGTGCCAGCAGTTCGCCGGGGGAACCCACAGATACGCAGTATTTT. It is translated as CASSSPGEPTDTQYF.

A note on this clone: A much larger clone lies one base from this, so it may be a read error. The chain recombines TRBV12-5 with TRBJ2-5, with 7 nucleotides matching TRBD2. Germline lookup yields CDR1 LGHNT and CDR2 FRNRAP. This CDR3 comprises 16 residues. The DNA of the CDR3 is TGTACTAGTGGTTTGGAAGCGGGGTACTTCCAAGAGACCCAGTACTTC. This gives the protein CTSGLEAGYFQETQYF.

The chain joins TRBV7-2 to TRBJ1-6; D ambiguous. The V end lost 5 bases, the J end lost 10 bases, and 12 bases lay between the germline ends. The CDR3 loop spans 13 amino acids. Per germline, CDR1 SGHTA and CDR2 FQGNSA. CDR3 in amino acids: CASSQAIGSPLHF. The DNA of the CDR3 is TGTGCCAGCAGCCAGGCAATCGGATCACCCCTCCACTTT.

J is TRBJ2-1 and V is TRBV25-1; the D gene is possibly TRBD2 (5 bases). The CDR3 totals 11 residues. The V and J ends lost 1 base and 10 bases respectively, with 5 bases between them. From germline, CDR1 is MGHDK and CDR2 SYGVNS. DNA of the CDR3: TGTGCCAGCAGTGAATCGGGGGAGCAGTTCTTC. Protein sequence: CASSESGEQFF.

Points on this clone: One end of the junction varies from germline; a read error may be responsible. The chain recombines TRBV11-3 with TRBJ1-2; D call uncertain. Germline V gene data show CDR1 as SGHNT and CDR2 as YENEEA. The CDR3 has 13 amino acids. The CDR3 here is CASSLKGSDGYIF. The CDR3 coding sequence is TGTGCCAGCAGCTTAAAAGGGTCCGATGGCTACATCTTC. Together with reference TRBV11-3 and TRBJ1-2, the CDR3 gives the full variable domain: EAGVVQSPRYKIIEKKQPVAFWCNPISGHNTLYWYLQNLGQGPELLIRYENEEAVDDSQLPKDRFSAERLKGVDSTLKIQPAELGDSAVYLCASSLKGSDGYIFGSGTRLTVV.

The chain links TRBV7-9 to TRBJ2-7; the match to TRBD2 covers 8 bases. This CDR3 is built from 14 residues. CDR1 and CDR2 from the germline V gene are SEHNR and FQNEAQ (reference sequence). V trimming: 0 bases; J trimming: 5 bases; junction bases outside the gene matches: 3. The CDR3 DNA reads TGTGCCAGCAGCTTAGCAGCGGGAGCCCACGAGCAGTACTTC. It codes for CASSLAAGAHEQYF. Full variable domain (missing parts from reference TRBV7-9 and TRBJ2-7): DTGVSQNPRHKITKRGQNVTFRCDPISEHNRLYWYRQTLGQGPEFLTYFQNEAQLEKSRLLSDRFSAERPKGSFSTLEIQRTEQGDSAMYLCASSLAAGAHEQYFGPGTRLTVT.

This chain connects TRBV4-3 to TRBJ2-3; 8 bases fit TRBD2. The V gene end was trimmed by 1 base and the J gene end by 2 bases; junction bases not matched to a gene: 8. Per germline, CDR1 LGHNA and CDR2 YSLEER. The CDR3 has 17 amino acids. CDR3 in DNA: TGCGCCAGCAGCCAAGTTTACGCGGGAGGTTCCACAGATACGCAGTATTTT. Residues: CASSQVYAGGSTDTQYF.

Only one count was recorded for this clone. This chain's CDR3 is CASSLLPRDQPQHF. CDR3 nucleotide sequence: TGTGCCAGTAGCCTCCTCCCCAGAGATCAGCCCCAGCATTTT. J is TRBJ1-5 and V is TRBV19; D is undetermined. With 6 bases removed from V and 5 bases from J, the gap between germline ends came to 14 bases. The CDR3 spans 14 residues. Germline V gives CDR1 LNHDA, CDR2 SQIVND (reference sequence).

The chain joins TRBV5-1 to TRBJ1-1; 7 nucleotides align to TRBD1. Germline V gives CDR1 SGHRS, CDR2 YFSETQ. The V segment lost 1 base and the J segment 3 bases; nucleotides outside the gene matches: 3. CDR3 length equals 14 residues. The CDR3 sequence: CASSLRQGDTEAFF. CDR3 DNA: TGCGCCAGCAGCTTGAGACAGGGCGACACTGAAGCTTTCTTT.

V usage is TRBV30 and J usage is TRBJ1-1; D gene ambiguous. V gave up 4 bases and J gave up 1 base, with 13 bases separating them. Germline loops: CDR1 GTSNPN, CDR2 SVGIG (reference sequence). The CDR3 consists of 14 residues. The CDR3 DNA follows: TGTGCCTGGAACACCTTAATGGAGAACACTGAAGCTTTCTTT. It specifies CAWNTLMENTEAFF. Together with reference TRBV30 and TRBJ1-1, the CDR3 gives the full variable domain: SQTIHQWPATLVQPVGSPLSLECTVEGTSNPNLYWYRQAAGRGLQLLFYSVGIGQISSEVPQNLSASRPQDRQFILSSKKLLLSDSGFYLCAWNTLMENTEAFFGQGTRLTVV.

The genes are TRBV19 and TRBJ2-7, with TRBD2 matching over 8 bases. Germline-derived CDR1 and CDR2 are LNHDA and SQIVND (reference sequence). The V segment lost 6 bases and the J segment 4 bases; nucleotides outside the gene matches: 8. The CDR3 is 14 residues long. The CDR3 DNA reads TGTGCCAGTAGCAAAGCGGGGGTGCGGTACGAGCAGTACTTC. Encoded protein: CASSKAGVRYEQYF.

About this clone itself: One end of the junction does not line up with germline, which may come from a read error. The V and J genes are TRBV5-1 and TRBJ1-1; D gene ambiguous. Germline CDR1 and CDR2: SGHRS and YFSETQ. The CDR3 covers 13 residues. CDR3 nucleotide sequence: TGCGCCAGCAGGTTGGATCGCCCGAACGAAGCTTTCTTT. Its protein product is CASRLDRPNEAFF.

In the case of this clone: Other DNA sequences in the same sample also yield this CDR3. The rearrangement links TRBV11-3 to TRBJ2-1; 9 bases align to TRBD1. Germline assignment: CDR1 SGHNT and CDR2 YENEEA. Trimming removed 8 bases from V and 6 bases from J; junction bases left unmatched: 5. This CDR3 is 13 amino acids long. The chain's CDR3 is CASRGQGANEQFF. The DNA for the CDR3 is TGTGCCAGCCGGGGACAGGGTGCCAATGAGCAGTTCTTC.

The chain has TRBV7-2 and TRBJ2-1; D might be TRBD1 (5 bases). The germline V gene encodes CDR1 SGHTA and CDR2 FQGNSA. V lost 5 bases to trimming and J lost 7 bases, with 21 bases between them. The CDR3 runs 16 residues. The CDR3 sequence: CTSSRTPGQPTNEQFF. Here the CDR3 DNA reads TGTACCAGCAGCCGAACCCCAGGACAACCCACGAATGAGCAGTTCTTC.

The V and J genes are TRBV6-5 and TRBJ2-7; D uncertain. CDR3 size: 14 residues. Trimming left V 7 bases short and J 0 bases short, with 13 bases between. CDR1 is MNHEY, CDR2 SVGAGI, per germline. CDR3 sequence: CASTPTFSSYEQYF. CDR3 bases: TGTGCCAGCACGCCCACCTTTAGCTCCTACGAGCAGTACTTC.

J is TRBJ2-3 and V is TRBV5-1, with 9 bases lining up with TRBD1. CDR1 is SGHRS, CDR2 YFSETQ, per germline. The CDR3 sequence is 16 residues long. V was pared by 5 bases and J by 0 bases, with 7 bases of the junction left unmatched. The CDR3 region is CASRDTGTGSTDTQYF. Here the CDR3 DNA reads TGCGCCAGCAGGGATACCGGGACAGGGAGCACAGATACGCAGTATTTT.

The chain recombines TRBV29-1 with TRBJ1-4; TRBD1 is a possible D gene (6 bases). The V end was cut by 6 bases, the J end by 10 bases, with 15 bases between. This CDR3 has 12 residues. Germline V lookup: CDR1 SQVTM, CDR2 ANQGSEA. In DNA, the CDR3 is TGCAGCGTCGGCGAGGCCAGGGGAAAACTGTTTTTT. It is translated as CSVGEARGKLFF.

The chain recombines TRBV30 with TRBJ2-4, with D maybe TRBD2 (7 bases). CDR1 GTSNPN and CDR2 SVGIG come from the germline V gene (reference sequence). This CDR3 contains 13 residues. V was shortened by 8 bases and J by 4 bases, with 15 bases between the two germline ends. For the CDR3, the DNA is TGTGCCAGGGAGGGGGACTCGAAAAACATTCAGTACTTC. This encodes CAREGDSKNIQYF. The complete variable domain, with remaining parts taken from reference TRBV30 and TRBJ2-4, reads SQTIHQWPATLVQPVGSPLSLECTVEGTSNPNLYWYRQAAGRGLQLLFYSVGIGQISSEVPQNLSASRPQDRQFILSSKKLLLSDSGFYLCAREGDSKNIQYFGAGTRLSVL.